The 29 T cell receptor beta chains below all came from one sample that was sequenced in a study of blood T cell repertoires in COVID-19. The method was immunoSEQ multiplex PCR; TCRdb's version includes in-frame clones alone and lacks a portion of them. The sample holds hundreds of thousands of clones, roughly 89% seen once. The sequenced sample was PBMCs or T cells enriched from blood (not recorded which). The receptors were gathered from a young man who had been exposed to COVID-19.

The chain carries TRBV30 and TRBJ2-6, with TRBD2 as a possible D gene (5 bases). The germline V gene encodes CDR1 GTSNPN and CDR2 SVGIG (reference sequence). This CDR3 comprises 15 residues. V was shortened by 3 bases and J by 2 bases, with 11 bases between the two germline ends. The CDR3 DNA is TGTGCCTGGAGCGCAGGACTCCCTGGGGCCAACGTCCTGACTTTC. Its translation: CAWSAGLPGANVLTF.

The rearrangement joins TRBV5-1 to TRBJ2-3, with TRBD2 as a possible D gene (5 bases). CDR1 is SGHRS, CDR2 YFSETQ, per germline. The CDR3 contains 14 residues. Trimming took 2 bases from V and 5 from J, leaving 12 bases between them. CDR3 sequence reads: CASSFTRPRDTQYF. In nucleotides, the CDR3 is TGCGCCAGCAGCTTCACTAGGCCTAGAGATACGCAGTATTTT.

The chain has TRBV9 and TRBJ1-5, with 7 bases aligning to TRBD1. The CDR3 is 15 amino acids. V lost 5 bases to trimming and J lost 0 bases; unmatched junction nucleotides: 5. Germline V gene sequence: CDR1 SGDLS, CDR2 YYNGEE. DNA for the CDR3: TGTGCCAGCAGTGAGAAGGGGGCTAGCAATCAGCCCCAGCATTTT. Translated, it gives CASSEKGASNQPQHF.

V usage is TRBV12-3 or TRBV12-4 and J usage is TRBJ1-2; 7 bases map to TRBD1. With 5 bases clipped from V and 5 bases from J, the junction kept 5 bases outside the gene matches. This CDR3 region has 13 residues. The CDR3 spells CASSPQGLYGYTF. CDR3 DNA sequence: TGTGCCAGCAGTCCACAGGGGTTATATGGCTACACCTTC.

V and J are TRBV5-1 and TRBJ2-5; unclear D gene. The germline V gene has CDR1 SGHRS and CDR2 YFSETQ. With 2 bases removed from V and 0 bases from J, the gap between germline ends came to 8 bases. The CDR3 loop spans 14 amino acids. DNA for the CDR3: TGCGCCAGCAGCTTTGAGAGCCACCAAGAGACCCAGTACTTC. Translating it yields CASSFESHQETQYF.

The chain is built from TRBV3-1 (or the pseudogene TRBV3-2) and TRBJ1-4; possibly TRBD1 for D (5 bases). Germline V gives CDR1 LGHDT, CDR2 YNNKEL (reference sequence). The CDR3 spans 15 residues. V was shortened by 1 base and J by 8 bases, with 14 bases between the two germline ends. Here the CDR3 DNA reads TGTGCCAGCAGCCAAGGTGGGACTCTGGGCGAAAAACTGTTTTTT. Translated, it gives CASSQGGTLGEKLFF.

This rearrangement joins TRBV6-2 or TRBV6-3 to TRBJ2-5; TRBD2 aligns across 12 bases. The CDR3 runs to 16 residues. The germline V gene encodes CDR1 MNHEY and CDR2 SVGEGT. The V segment lost 2 bases and the J segment 5 bases; nucleotides outside the gene matches: 6. This CDR3 is CASSYLLAGGGETQYF. In nucleotides, the CDR3 is TGTGCCAGCAGTTACCTACTAGCGGGGGGCGGGGAGACCCAGTACTTC.

The chain has TRBV19 and TRBJ1-3, with 7 bases lining up with TRBD1. J gave up 2 bases and V 6 bases, and 13 bases lay outside the gene matches. The CDR3 totals 17 residues. Looked up from germline, CDR1 is LNHDA and CDR2 is SQIVND (reference sequence). The CDR3 DNA is TGTGCCAGTAGCCACAAAGCCCTAGACAGGGCTGGAAACACCATATATTTT. Translation: CASSHKALDRAGNTIYF.

The chain carries TRBV2 and TRBJ1-6; D is unresolved. The CDR3 sequence is 13 residues long. Between the trimmed V and J ends, which lost 0 bases and 8 bases, there was a span of 5 bases. CDR1 and CDR2 (germline): SNHLY, FYNNEI. DNA for the CDR3: TGTGCCAGCAGTGAAGCGCGGGATTCACCCCTCCACTTT. This codes for CASSEARDSPLHF.

The rearrangement links TRBV4-2 to TRBJ2-7, with TRBD2 as a possible D gene (7 bases). The CDR3 is made up of 16 amino acids. V was trimmed by 0 bases and J by 9 bases, leaving 21 bases between them. Germline loops: CDR1 LGHNA, CDR2 YNFKEQ. The CDR3 loop reads CASSQDWPGGPAAQYF. The CDR3 DNA sequence: TGTGCCAGCAGCCAAGATTGGCCCGGGGGGCCGGCCGCGCAGTACTTC.

The chain combines TRBV3-1 (or the pseudogene TRBV3-2) with TRBJ1-4, with D perhaps TRBD1 (5 bases). This CDR3 comprises 14 residues. V gave up 4 bases and J gave up 12 bases, with 18 bases separating them. Germline V gene lookup returns CDR1 LGHDT and CDR2 YNNKEL (reference sequence). The CDR3 bases are TGTGCCAGCAGCCCCGCGGGGCGTAATAGGCAACTGTTTTTT. It encodes CASSPAGRNRQLFF.

V and J are TRBV5-3 and TRBJ2-6, with D hard to call. TRBV5-3 falls under the ORF class, with uncertain function. CDR3 length: 14 amino acids. V was trimmed by 4 bases and J by 0 bases, leaving 5 bases between them. The CDR3 reads CARSIRSGANVLTF. CDR3 nucleotides: TGTGCCAGAAGCATCCGCTCTGGGGCCAACGTCCTGACTTTC.

The chain employs TRBV28 and TRBJ2-2, with D possibly being TRBD2 (6 bases). Trimming left V 4 bases short and J 1 base short, with 7 bases between. The germline gives CDR1 MDHEN, CDR2 SYDVKM. The CDR3 spans 14 residues. In DNA, the CDR3 is TGTGCCAGCAGTTCGGGGGAGAACACCGGGGAGCTGTTTTTT. Translating it yields CASSSGENTGELFF.

This clone was seen just once. The chain carries TRBV11-3 and TRBJ2-3; TRBD1 matches 7 bases. V lost 5 bases, J lost 0 bases, and 5 bases stayed unmatched. CDR1 is SGHNT, CDR2 YENEEA, per germline. This CDR3 comprises 15 residues. CDR3 nucleotides: TGTGCCAGCAGCCCCCGGGACAGCAGCACAGATACGCAGTATTTT. Translation: CASSPRDSSTDTQYF. The complete variable domain, with remaining parts taken from reference TRBV11-3 and TRBJ2-3, reads EAGVVQSPRYKIIEKKQPVAFWCNPISGHNTLYWYLQNLGQGPELLIRYENEEAVDDSQLPKDRFSAERLKGVDSTLKIQPAELGDSAVYLCASSPRDSSTDTQYFGPGTRLTVL.

This chain connects TRBV3-1 (or the pseudogene TRBV3-2) to TRBJ1-2; no firm D call. This CDR3 spans 16 amino acids. From germline, CDR1 is LGHDT and CDR2 YNNKEL (reference sequence). The V end lost 0 bases, the J end lost 2 bases, and 13 bases lay between the germline ends. The CDR3 reads CASSQDAVPKNYGYTF. As DNA, the CDR3 is TGTGCCAGCAGCCAAGACGCGGTTCCAAAAAACTATGGCTACACCTTC.

The J gene is TRBJ1-5, the V gene TRBV9; D possibly corresponds to TRBD1 (5 bases). V shed 0 bases and J shed 2 bases, with 9 bases lying between them. The CDR3 has 15 amino acids. CDR1 is SGDLS and CDR2 is YYNGEE in the germline V gene. The CDR3 reads CASSVDWGGNQPQHF. The CDR3 DNA is TGTGCCAGCAGCGTAGATTGGGGGGGCAATCAGCCCCAGCATTTT.

The J gene is TRBJ2-3, the V gene TRBV24-1; D remains ambiguous. Germline CDR1 is KGHDR and CDR2 is SFDVKD. The CDR3 is made up of 13 amino acids. V shed 2 bases and J shed 2 bases, with 4 bases lying between them. The CDR3 is CATSDSYTDTQYF. The CDR3 DNA sequence: TGTGCCACCAGTGATTCCTACACAGATACGCAGTATTTT.

The rearrangement links TRBV11-3 to TRBJ2-3; D might be TRBD1 (5 bases). Trimming took off 1 base at V and 0 bases at J, with 5 bases between the two ends. This CDR3 region has 14 residues. Germline CDR1 and CDR2: SGHNT and YENEEA. The CDR3 protein is CASSLGQSTDTQYF. The CDR3 bases are TGTGCCAGCAGCTTAGGACAGAGCACAGATACGCAGTATTTT.

V and J are TRBV5-1 and TRBJ1-3; D is ambiguous. The CDR3 sequence is 14 residues long. V lost 4 bases and J lost 7, with 15 bases in between. Germline lookup yields CDR1 SGHRS and CDR2 YFSETQ. CDR3 sequence (DNA): TGCGCCAGCAGCCTAAATGTCGGTCGGAACACCATATATTTT. This sequence encodes CASSLNVGRNTIYF. Together with reference TRBV5-1 and TRBJ1-3, the CDR3 gives the full variable domain: KAGVTQTPRYLIKTRGQQVTLSCSPISGHRSVSWYQQTPGQGLQFLFEYFSETQRNKGNFPGRFSGRQFSNSRSEMNVSTLELGDSALYLCASSLNVGRNTIYFGEGSWLTVV.

This clone was seen a single time. The rearrangement links TRBV14 to TRBJ1-2, with 8 nucleotides matching TRBD1. The length of the CDR3 is 18 residues. Trimming at V came to 1 base and at J to 4 bases, leaving 14 bases not matched to a gene. Germline assignment: CDR1 SGHDN and CDR2 FVKESK. The CDR3 DNA reads TGTGCCAGCAGCCAAGGGCCCCCGGGACAGGCCTTACCCTATGGCTACACCTTC. It yields the protein CASSQGPPGQALPYGYTF.

This chain joins TRBV5-1 and TRBJ1-1; 10 bases match TRBD1. This CDR3 has 13 residues. After removal of 5 bases from V and 5 bases from J, the junction contained 3 bases not matched to a gene. Germline V gene data show CDR1 as SGHRS and CDR2 as YFSETQ. The DNA of the CDR3 is TGCGCCAGCAGGACAGGGGGCTTTACTGAAGCTTTCTTT. This sequence encodes CASRTGGFTEAFF.

This chain connects TRBV6-5 to TRBJ2-7; 9 bases line up with TRBD1. V trimming: 6 bases; J trimming: 3 bases; junction bases outside the gene matches: 9. The CDR3 covers 15 residues. Germline CDR1 MNHEY, CDR2 SVGAGI. CDR3 sequence: CASRKPGQGFYEQYF. The CDR3 nucleotides are TGTGCCAGCAGAAAACCGGGACAGGGATTCTACGAGCAGTACTTC.

The chain joins TRBV27 to TRBJ2-3; TRBD1 might be the D (6 bases). The CDR3 spans 14 residues. Trimming shortened V by 6 bases and J by 3 bases, and 13 bases separated the two germline ends. Germline loops: CDR1 MNHEY, CDR2 SMNVEV (reference sequence). The CDR3 DNA reads as TGTGCCAGCAGCTACGAAGGGACAACAGATACGCAGTATTTT. It translates to CASSYEGTTDTQYF.

This sequence joins TRBV7-8 and TRBJ2-7; 8 bases match TRBD2. J was trimmed by 3 bases and V by 3 bases; bases with no gene match: 4. This CDR3 comprises 14 residues. Germline CDR1 is SGHVS and CDR2 is FQNEAQ. Here the CDR3 DNA reads TGTGCCAGCAGCTTGAGGCGGGGGGACTACGAGCAGTACTTC. Its translation is CASSLRRGDYEQYF.

The genes are TRBV14 and TRBJ2-7, with 7 positions matching TRBD1. The CDR3 is 14 residues long. The germline V gene encodes CDR1 SGHDN and CDR2 FVKESK. V was pared by 5 bases and J by 6 bases, with 10 bases of the junction left unmatched. DNA for the CDR3: TGTGCCAGCAGCAGGTCAGGGGGAGCGTTCGAGCAGTACTTC. Translation gives CASSRSGGAFEQYF. Complete variable domain (other parts from reference TRBV14 and TRBJ2-7): EAGVTQFPSHSVIEKGQTVTLRCDPISGHDNLYWYRRVMGKEIKFLLHFVKESKQDESGMPNNRFLAERTGGTYSTLKVQPAELEDSGVYFCASSRSGGAFEQYFGPGTRLTVT.

The rearrangement links TRBV6-4 to TRBJ1-2; weak D call: TRBD1 (6 bases). Trimming removed 11 bases from V and 8 bases from J, with 15 bases in between. Germline-derived CDR1 and CDR2 are MRHNA and SNTAGT. The CDR3 has 11 amino acids. Here the CDR3 reads CALRGALGYTF. The DNA of the CDR3 is TGTGCCTTGCGGGGGGCTCTCGGCTACACCTTC.

The chain carries TRBV5-4 and TRBJ1-2, with 9 bases lining up with TRBD1. V lost 4 bases and J lost 5; bases outside the gene matches: 9. CDR3 length equals 15 residues. Germline loops: CDR1 SGHNT, CDR2 YYREEE (reference sequence). In DNA form, the CDR3 reads TGTGCCAGCAGCCCGGGGGCTGACAGGGGGTATGGCTACACCTTC. It yields the protein CASSPGADRGYGYTF.

The chain has TRBV4-1 and TRBJ2-7; TRBD1 matches at 8 bases. Germline CDR1 and CDR2: MGHRA and YSYEKL. The V segment lost 6 bases and the J segment 3 bases; nucleotides outside the gene matches: 13. The CDR3 covers 16 residues. Written as DNA, the CDR3 is TGCGCCAGCAGTCGAGGCCCGGACAGGGAACACTACGAGCAGTACTTC. It is translated as CASSRGPDREHYEQYF.

This rearrangement joins TRBV5-4 to TRBJ1-3, with a possible D match to TRBD1 (5 bases). The CDR3 loop spans 15 amino acids. Per germline, CDR1 SGHNT and CDR2 YYREEE (reference sequence). Trimming left V 1 base short and J 4 bases short, with 12 bases between. CDR3 protein: CASSLLGGPGNTIYF. In DNA, the CDR3 is TGTGCCAGCAGCTTGTTGGGGGGTCCAGGAAACACCATATATTTT.